The present entry profiles one TCR beta chain with its context. Its antigen target is currently unknown. One base away there is no much larger clone; base qualities are not given. The CDR3 numbers 13 residues from cysteine through phenylalanine. Here the CDR3 DNA is all that survives: 39 bases in frame from base 1. Taken from the germline V gene, the CDR1 and CDR2 loops are SGHVS and FNYEAQ. Cut back by 1 base and 5 bases, the V and J ends lie 7 bases apart. This entry comes from a study of blood T cell repertoires in COVID-19 (TCRdb year 2020). For context, the study as a whole: Collaborator samples came from the United States, Italy and Spain and covered acute and convalescent phases of COVID-19. The material from the prospective study consisted of cDNA or gDNA derived from T cells, B-cell-depleted T cells, or PBMCs. The dataset comprised deeply sampled blood TCRbeta repertoires from subjects exposed to, actively infected with, or recovered from COVID-19. The repertoires were made available in a free public database intended to serve as a resource for research on the immune response to SARS-CoV-2. The samples were drawn from two sources: the first 160 participants of the ongoing ImmuneRACE study, and about 1,300 subjects contributed by 6 global collaborators. Nearly every sample came with metadata listing a de-identified subject ID, COVID-19 status, age in years and sex. Where HLA class I and class II types were available, the types were taken from metadata supplied by the sample provider, not from assay-based typing.

One collaborating source in Seattle enrolled patients during active infection and followed them longitudinally through the course of disease. Whole blood was collected in K2EDTA tubes by collaborating institutions according to the institutions' own protocols. For TCRbeta analysis, collaborators shipped samples as frozen whole blood, isolated PBMCs, or DNA extracted from either of those sample types. The immunoSEQ Assay, a bias-controlled multiplex PCR, was used to amplify TCRbeta CDR3 regions from genomic DNA. In the source study's methods: Within the assay, amplification of reference gene primers was used to estimate how many nucleated cells each sample contained. To quantify the absolute abundance of each unique TCRbeta CDR3 rearrangement, sequence reads were collapsed and filtered. For each sample, productive Simpson clonality was calculated as the square root of Simpson's diversity index over productive rearrangements. Imported from immuneACCESS, the table was reduced by TCRdb to in-frame sequences with V and J called. These copies leave out some clones; in studies compared against another copy, an unresolved V gene accounts for under half, and the cause of the remainder is not known. The DNA gave D and trimming, while V, J and clone size come from that table. In this sample the table shows tens of thousands of clones, approximately 88% of which occur a single time. Roughly 5.1% of the sample is in the top ten clones.

General conclusions and limits of the study: Clinical and demographic metadata were provided uncurated, with the amount varying by source and participant.

The chain joins TRBV7-6 to TRBJ2-3, with a weak D call of TRBD1 (6 bases match). The TCR sequence derives from a man aged 55 to 70 with COVID-19, enrolled during active disease. Sequencing input: peripheral blood. The CDR3 in this case is CASSLVGGDTQYF. The base sequence is TGTGCCAGCAGCTTAGTAGGGGGAGATACGCAGTATTTT.